Following are 20 T cell receptor beta chains from one sample sequenced in a study of T cells in localized non-small cell lung cancer. Some clones are missing from TCRdb's copy, which holds only in-frame ones; the method was immunoSEQ multiplex PCR. The sample contains fewer than 2,000 clones, roughly 23% of which appear only once. This specimen was normal lung tissue next to the tumor, taken before any cancer treatment. These receptors all stem from an older female donor with stage II lung adenocarcinoma.

The chain couples TRBV28 to TRBJ1-4; perhaps TRBD1 as D (6 bases). V was shortened by 5 bases and J by 6 bases, with 22 bases between the two germline ends. Germline V gene data show CDR1 as MDHEN and CDR2 as SYDVKM. The CDR3 extends over 17 amino acids. The CDR3 DNA follows: TGTGCCAGCAGTCCGTTACAGGGTGGAGGGCGGCATGAAAAACTGTTTTTT. It specifies CASSPLQGGGRHEKLFF.

This clone is labeled as large. The chain combines TRBV11-3 with TRBJ2-1; 13 bases are shared with TRBD2. The J segment lost 3 bases and the V segment lost 7 bases, leaving 12 bases of the junction unmatched. Per the germline V gene, CDR1 is SGHNT and CDR2 is YENEEA. The CDR3 extends over 18 amino acids. This CDR3 reads CASTSGLAGDSSYNEQFF. The CDR3 DNA reads TGTGCCAGCACCTCCGGACTAGCGGGAGATTCGAGCTACAATGAGCAGTTCTTC.

The chain employs TRBV14 and TRBJ2-7; D may correspond to TRBD1 or TRBD2 (6 bases each). With 2 bases removed from V and 3 bases from J, the gap between germline ends came to 11 bases. CDR3 length: 14 amino acids. CDR1 and CDR2 from the germline V gene are SGHDN and FVKESK. CDR3 DNA sequence: TGTGCCAGCAGCCAACTCGGGGGCCACTACGAGCAGTACTTC. Its translation: CASSQLGGHYEQYF.

This clone has just a few counts. The gene calls are TRBV19 and TRBJ2-1, with 12 bases matching TRBD2. V shed 3 bases, J shed 0 bases, and the junction held 3 bases outside the gene matches. Germline values: CDR1 LNHDA, CDR2 SQIVND (reference sequence). This CDR3 has 17 residues. DNA for the CDR3: TGTGCCAGTAGTATGGGACTAGCGGGTACCTCCTACAATGAGCAGTTCTTC. This translates into CASSMGLAGTSYNEQFF.

The V call is TRBV19, the J call TRBJ1-5; tentative D call: TRBD1 (6 bases). The CDR3 is made up of 15 amino acids. With 0 bases removed from V and 5 bases from J, the gap between germline ends came to 11 bases. Germline CDR1 and CDR2: LNHDA and SQIVND (reference sequence). This CDR3 reads CASSIDSGDYQPQHF. CDR3 sequence (DNA): TGTGCCAGTAGTATAGACTCAGGGGACTATCAGCCCCAGCATTTT.

J is TRBJ1-5 and V is TRBV19; 8 positions match TRBD1. The CDR3 is 15 residues long. Per germline, CDR1 LNHDA and CDR2 SQIVND (reference sequence). V trimming: 7 bases; J trimming: 1 base; junction bases outside the gene matches: 6. The CDR3 is CASTPTGVSNQPQHF. The CDR3 DNA reads as TGTGCCAGTACTCCGACAGGGGTGAGCAATCAGCCCCAGCATTTT.

The CDR3 reads CASKGAGVKTEAFF. DNA of the CDR3: TGTGCCAGCAAGGGGGCAGGGGTAAAGACTGAAGCTTTCTTT. The chain links TRBV9 to TRBJ1-1; 7 nucleotides agree with TRBD1. The V and J ends lost 6 bases and 5 bases, in that order; junction bases with no gene match: 10. This CDR3 is 14 amino acids long. Germline assignment: CDR1 SGDLS and CDR2 YYNGEE.

J is TRBJ1-1 and V is TRBV30; no definite D call. The germline V and J ends were trimmed by 0 bases and 7 bases, with 18 bases remaining between them. CDR1 is GTSNPN and CDR2 is SVGIG in the germline V gene (reference sequence). The CDR3 runs to 15 residues. CDR3 residues: CAWSVDLMAAVEAFF. In DNA, the CDR3 is TGTGCCTGGAGTGTAGATCTAATGGCAGCGGTTGAAGCTTTCTTT.

The chain carries TRBV6-8 and TRBJ2-1; D is ambiguous. Per the germline V gene, CDR1 is MNHGY and CDR2 is SAAAGT. The CDR3 runs 13 residues. Trimming took off 2 bases at V and 7 bases at J, with 9 bases between the two ends. CDR3 sequence (DNA): TGTGCCAGCAGTTACGCCTGGGGAAATGAGCAGTTCTTC. Translating it yields CASSYAWGNEQFF.

This chain connects TRBV12-5 to TRBJ1-4; D remains unclear. In germline, CDR1 is LGHNT, CDR2 FRNRAP. CDR3 length equals 14 residues. The CDR3 bases are TGTGCCAGCACCGCTTTTAAGGATAATGAAAAACTGTTTTTT. Translation: CASTAFKDNEKLFF.

By sample share, this clone is medium-sized. The genes are TRBV6-1 and TRBJ1-5; D gene unclear. Germline loops: CDR1 MNHNS, CDR2 SASEGT. CDR3 length: 13 residues. Trimming removed 1 base at V and 6 bases at J, with 7 bases between. CDR3 region: CASSEGSGQPQHF. As DNA, the CDR3 is TGTGCCAGCAGTGAAGGGTCGGGTCAGCCCCAGCATTTT.

The chain recombines TRBV28 with TRBJ2-1; 7 bases align to TRBD2. With V trimmed by 8 bases and J by 2 bases, 9 bases remained unmatched. CDR3 length: 15 residues. Germline V gene sequence: CDR1 MDHEN, CDR2 SYDVKM. The CDR3 DNA reads TGTGCCAGCGGGCTTGGGGGAGGGCCCTACAATGAGCAGTTCTTC. It translates to CASGLGGGPYNEQFF.

This clone is classed as large (0.1 to 1%). This chain links TRBV29-1 with TRBJ1-1, with D unclear. With 4 bases removed from V and 0 bases from J, the gap between germline ends came to 9 bases. Germline values: CDR1 SQVTM, CDR2 ANQGSEA. The CDR3 is 13 residues long. CDR3 loop: CSVGGRLNTEAFF. The CDR3 coding sequence is TGCAGCGTTGGCGGACGTCTGAACACTGAAGCTTTCTTT.

This clone was recorded a few times. V and J are TRBV6-8 and TRBJ2-1; D perhaps matches TRBD2 (7 bases). Germline V gene data show CDR1 as MNHGY and CDR2 as SAAAGT. The CDR3 sequence is 15 residues long. Trimming shortened V by 5 bases and J by 7 bases, and 18 bases separated the two germline ends. CDR3 sequence (DNA): TGTGCCAGCAGTGTTAGTGGGGGGGCGTGGAATGAGCAGTTCTTC. This translates into CASSVSGGAWNEQFF.

This rearrangement joins TRBV6-8 to TRBJ1-6; D is unresolved. V shed 5 bases and J shed 7 bases, with 12 bases lying between them. The CDR3 has 14 amino acids. Germline V gene sequence: CDR1 MNHGY, CDR2 SAAAGT. The CDR3 loop is CASSVFWANSPLHF. CDR3 DNA sequence: TGTGCCAGCAGTGTTTTCTGGGCAAATTCACCCCTCCACTTT.

This sequence joins TRBV5-1 and TRBJ1-1; unclear D gene. Trimming removed 0 bases from V and 0 bases from J, with 6 bases in between. CDR1 and CDR2 from the germline V gene are SGHRS and YFSETQ. The CDR3 sequence is 14 residues long. The CDR3 reads CASSLDGLNTEAFF. The CDR3 DNA sequence: TGCGCCAGCAGCTTGGACGGCCTGAACACTGAAGCTTTCTTT.

This chain links TRBV19 with TRBJ1-2; no reliable D call. There are 13 residues in the CDR3. With 8 bases removed from V and 0 bases from J, the gap between germline ends came to 10 bases. The germline gives CDR1 LNHDA, CDR2 SQIVND (reference sequence). CDR3 coding DNA: TGTGCCAGTGAGTCCCAAGCTAACTATGGCTACACCTTC. It is translated as CASESQANYGYTF.

About this clone: An end of the junction does not agree with germline; a read error may underlie this. The chain couples TRBV29-1 to TRBJ1-4; 10 positions match TRBD1. Germline loops: CDR1 SQVTM, CDR2 ANQGSEA. This CDR3 is 14 amino acids long. CDR3 in DNA: TGCAGCGTGGAAGGGACAGGGGATAGTGAAAAACTGTTTTTT. This encodes CSVEGTGDSEKLFF.

Relative to its sample, this clone is medium-sized. The chain has TRBV28 and TRBJ1-1; D not certain. Trimming took off 3 bases at V and 1 base at J, with 3 bases between the two ends. The CDR3 has 12 residues. CDR1 and CDR2 from the germline V gene are MDHEN and SYDVKM. CDR3 coding DNA: TGTGCCAGCAGTTTGCAGAACACTGAAGCTTTCTTT. Its protein is CASSLQNTEAFF.

The chain is built from TRBV28 and TRBJ2-7; 12 bases match TRBD2. From germline, CDR1 is MDHEN and CDR2 SYDVKM. The CDR3 is 17 amino acids. The trim removed 4 bases at V and 2 bases at J, leaving 9 bases unmatched. The CDR3 DNA sequence: TGTGCCAGCAGTTACCTAGCGGGAGGGTATTTAGCCTACGAGCAGTACTTC. This gives the protein CASSYLAGGYLAYEQYF. Based on the CDR3 plus reference TRBV28 and TRBJ2-7, the full variable domain is DVKVTQSSRYLVKRTGEKVFLECVQDMDHENMFWYRQDPGLGLRLIYFSYDVKMKEKGDIPEGYSVSREKKERFSLILESASTNQTSMYLCASSYLAGGYLAYEQYFGPGTRLTVT.